These 24 T cell receptor beta chains came from one sample sequenced in a study of blood T cells in healthy people across ages. Next came a second PCR, run for about 7 to 11 cycles, which used a sample-barcoded 5' primer along with a J-beta primer mix. TCRdb used MiXCR to reprocess the 5' RACE reads, holding one entry per CDR3 protein. Seen here are over a million distinct CDR3 sequences, under 30% observed once, and the top ten hold approximately 0.71%. The data were also submitted as part of a second study, on T cells of mothers and their children.

The sample consisted of blood. The receptor source for this set is a girl aged 2 to 9 in good health.

This clonotype occurred once. Here the CDR3 DNA reads TGTGCCAGCAGCCCGAACTGGGCTCTGGATTCACCCCTCCACTTT. As protein: CASSPNWALDSPLHF. The gene calls are TRBV14 and TRBJ1-6, with unresolved D. Germline V gives CDR1 SGHDN, CDR2 FVKESK. V lost 4 bases and J 8 bases, leaving 15 bases between the germline ends. CDR3 size: 15 residues.

This clonotype showed up just a few times. The chain couples TRBV14 to TRBJ1-2, with a tentative D call TRBD1 (5 bases). V lost 1 base to trimming and J lost 3 bases, with 12 bases between them. CDR1 is SGHDN and CDR2 is FVKESK in the germline V gene. The CDR3 has 15 amino acids. The CDR3 reads CASSQGAGTYYGYTF. CDR3 nucleotides: TGTGCCAGCAGCCAAGGAGCAGGGACTTACTATGGCTACACCTTC. Variable domain in full (rest from reference TRBV14 and TRBJ1-2): EAGVTQFPSHSVIEKGQTVTLRCDPISGHDNLYWYRRVMGKEIKFLLHFVKESKQDESGMPNNRFLAERTGGTYSTLKVQPAELEDSGVYFCASSQGAGTYYGYTFGSGTRLTVV.

The genes are TRBV6-5 and TRBJ2-6; possible D gene TRBD1, 6 bases. V was pared by 8 bases and J by 2 bases, with 10 bases between. This CDR3 has 14 residues. Germline CDR1 is MNHEY and CDR2 is SVGAGI. CDR3 in amino acids: CASGGGPGANVLTF. In DNA form, the CDR3 reads TGTGCCAGCGGGGGCGGACCTGGGGCCAACGTCCTGACTTTC.

This clonotype has more than one count but fewer than ten. This chain connects TRBV24-1 to TRBJ2-3, with no clear D. Germline V gene sequence: CDR1 KGHDR, CDR2 SFDVKD. The CDR3 extends over 15 amino acids. V was cut by 7 bases and J by 3 bases, with 16 bases left in between. CDR3 DNA sequence: TGTGCCACCAGCGGCACTCGGAACGCGACAGATACGCAGTATTTT. Its translation: CATSGTRNATDTQYF.

This clonotype was recorded a few times. The gene calls are TRBV20-1 and TRBJ2-5, with 10 bases fitting TRBD2. This CDR3 is 14 amino acids long. V lost 5 bases, J lost 2 bases, and 5 bases stayed unmatched. Germline V gene data show CDR1 as DFQATT and CDR2 as SNEGSKA (reference sequence). CDR3 nucleotides: TGCAGTGCTTCTAGCGGGAGAGAACAAGAGACCCAGTACTTC. The encoded protein is CSASSGREQETQYF.

This rearrangement joins TRBV12-3 or TRBV12-4 to TRBJ2-1; no reliable D call. CDR3 size: 15 residues. V lost 6 bases and J lost 0, with 12 bases in between. CDR3 sequence reads: CASSTQDGSYNEQFF. In DNA, the CDR3 is TGTGCCAGCAGCACCCAGGATGGCTCCTACAATGAGCAGTTCTTC.

The J gene is TRBJ2-2, the V gene TRBV6-4, with TRBD1 as a possible D gene (6 bases). The germline V gene encodes CDR1 MRHNA and CDR2 SNTAGT. The V end was cut by 5 bases, the J end by 4 bases, with 11 bases between. The CDR3 is 14 residues long. The CDR3: CASSQGSSTGELFF. The CDR3 DNA follows: TGTGCCAGCAGTCAGGGGTCATCCACCGGGGAGCTGTTTTTT.

This chain uses TRBV6-5 with TRBJ2-1, with TRBD2 as a possible D gene (6 bases). Between the trimmed V and J ends, which lost 2 bases and 8 bases, there was a span of 7 bases. CDR1 is MNHEY and CDR2 is SVGAGI in the germline V gene. This CDR3 comprises 12 residues. CDR3 sequence (DNA): TGTGCCAGCAGTTACCGGAGGGATGAGCAGTTCTTC. Translation gives CASSYRRDEQFF.

In its sample, this clonotype was seen a few times. The CDR3 DNA reads TGTGCCACCAGTGATGGGACAGACCGCACGGGCGGGCAGTACTTC. Protein sequence: CATSDGTDRTGGQYF. The chain links TRBV24-1 to TRBJ2-7, with 7 bases identical to TRBD1. With V trimmed by 3 bases and J by 9 bases, 13 bases remained unmatched. The V gene's germline CDR1 is KGHDR and CDR2 SFDVKD. This CDR3 comprises 15 residues.

The J gene is TRBJ2-1, the V gene TRBV7-3, with TRBD2 matching over 7 bases. Germline CDR1 reads SGHTA; CDR2 reads FQGTGA. Trimming removed 8 bases from V and 8 bases from J; junction bases left unmatched: 9. The length of the CDR3 is 13 residues. As DNA, the CDR3 is TGTGCCAGCCGCCCGGGGGGAGGAGATGAGCAGTTCTTC. Translating it yields CASRPGGGDEQFF.

The chain carries TRBV5-1 and TRBJ2-4, with D unclear. The CDR3 contains 14 residues. V gave up 5 bases and J gave up 5 bases, with 14 bases separating them. The germline CDR1 and CDR2 sequences are SGHRS and YFSETQ. CDR3 sequence reads: CASSGSLGENIQYF. DNA for the CDR3: TGCGCCAGCAGTGGGTCTTTGGGCGAAAACATTCAGTACTTC.

This clonotype was observed a handful of times. CDR3 sequence reads: CSVALVASGGYNEQFF. CDR3 nucleotide sequence: TGCAGCGTAGCTCTTGTGGCATCCGGGGGGTACAATGAGCAGTTCTTC. The chain combines TRBV29-1 with TRBJ2-1; TRBD2 matches 7 bases. J lost 4 bases, V lost 6 bases, and 15 bases had no gene match. This CDR3 contains 16 residues. CDR1 is SQVTM and CDR2 is ANQGSEA in the germline V gene.

This clonotype has more than one count but fewer than ten. The chain employs TRBV7-2 and TRBJ2-1; the match to TRBD1 covers 10 bases. Germline V gene sequence: CDR1 SGHTA, CDR2 FQGNSA. Losses at the gene ends were 1 base for V and 6 bases for J; bases not matched to a gene: 9. This CDR3 is 17 amino acids long. CDR3 in DNA: TGTGCCAGCAGCTTAGGTAGGACAGGGGGGTTAGGCAATGAGCAGTTCTTC. Encoded protein: CASSLGRTGGLGNEQFF.

The chain is built from TRBV29-1 and TRBJ2-2, with 11 bases matching TRBD1. Germline loops: CDR1 SQVTM, CDR2 ANQGSEA. Trimming cost V 4 bases and J 6 bases; bases outside gene matches: 4. The CDR3 loop spans 14 amino acids. The CDR3 here is CSVALGQGAGELFF. The CDR3 DNA reads as TGCAGCGTTGCTCTGGGACAGGGGGCCGGGGAGCTGTTTTTT.

This clonotype has just a few counts. The CDR3 sequence is CASSDEHRMTDEQYF. CDR3 bases: TGTGCCAGCAGTGACGAGCACAGGATGACGGACGAGCAGTACTTC. This sequence joins TRBV6-1 and TRBJ2-7, with D maybe TRBD1 (5 bases). V lost 3 bases, J lost 5 bases, and 17 bases lay in between. The germline V gene encodes CDR1 MNHNS and CDR2 SASEGT. The CDR3 covers 15 residues.

The rearrangement joins TRBV4-1 to TRBJ1-4, with D maybe TRBD1 (6 bases). With 4 bases removed from V and 5 bases from J, the gap between germline ends came to 11 bases. The CDR3 extends over 14 amino acids. The germline gives CDR1 MGHRA, CDR2 YSYEKL. The CDR3 DNA follows: TGCGCCAGCAGCCTCCAGGGGCAGAATGAAAAACTGTTTTTT. Its translation: CASSLQGQNEKLFF.

To note about this clonotype: One junction end does not reproduce the germline sequence, and a read error may be involved. The rearrangement uses TRBV12-3 or TRBV12-4 and TRBJ1-2; no clear D. CDR3 size: 13 residues. Here the CDR3 DNA reads TGTGCCAGCAGTTTCGGTAACCTCTATGGCTCCACCTTC. Amino acids: CASSFGNLYGSTF.

This clonotype was seen more than once but under ten times. The V call is TRBV12-3 or TRBV12-4, the J call TRBJ1-1, with unresolved D. Trimming took off 1 base at V and 6 bases at J, with 9 bases between the two ends. There are 13 residues in the CDR3. The CDR3 DNA is TGTGCCAGCAGTTTAGGTCCACACGCTGAAGCTTTCTTT. Protein: CASSLGPHAEAFF.

The J gene is TRBJ2-5, the V gene TRBV14, with 10 bases that match TRBD2. The J call may be faulty, since TRBJ2-1 better matches the DNA end. The germline V gene has CDR1 SGHDN and CDR2 FVKESK. CDR3 length equals 15 residues. CDR3 sequence: CASTPSGRGGDEQFF. CDR3 in DNA: TGTGCCAGCACCCCTAGCGGGAGAGGTGGCGATGAGCAGTTCTTC.

The rearrangement joins TRBV20-1 to TRBJ2-5; 13 bases map to TRBD2. The end of the DNA fits TRBJ2-1 better, so the J call may be wrong. This CDR3 is built from 14 residues. The germline gives CDR1 DFQATT, CDR2 SNEGSKA (reference sequence). CDR3 in DNA: TGCAGTGCCCCCGGACTAGCGGGAGTACCTGAGCAGTTCTTC. Amino acids: CSAPGLAGVPEQFF.

This chain uses TRBV28 with TRBJ2-7; TRBD1 matches 10 bases. The germline gives CDR1 MDHEN, CDR2 SYDVKM. The CDR3 runs to 13 residues. V lost 8 bases and J lost 6; bases outside the gene matches: 7. CDR3 sequence (DNA): TGTGCCAGCGAGGGGACAGGGGATCGCGAGCAGTACTTC. Protein product: CASEGTGDREQYF.

This clonotype was observed a handful of times. The rearrangement links TRBV5-1 to TRBJ1-6; 7 bases map to TRBD1. This CDR3 contains 15 residues. J lost 10 bases, V lost 0 bases, and 7 bases had no gene match. Germline V gene data show CDR1 as SGHRS and CDR2 as YFSETQ. CDR3 nucleotides: TGCGCCAGCAGCTTGGATGCAGGGGGGACCTCACCCCTCCACTTT. Translating it yields CASSLDAGGTSPLHF.

In this sample, this clonotype turned up a few times. CDR3 residues: CASSLPGLFPADLYNEQFF. Written as DNA, the CDR3 is TGTGCCAGCAGCTTACCAGGCCTCTTCCCGGCGGACCTATACAATGAGCAGTTCTTC. J is TRBJ2-1 and V is TRBV7-2; D is unclear. This CDR3 spans 19 amino acids. The V gene's germline CDR1 is SGHTA and CDR2 FQGNSA. V was clipped by 2 bases and J by 4 bases, with 24 bases between them.

This sequence joins TRBV3-1 and TRBJ2-4; D possibly corresponds to TRBD1 (5 bases). The CDR3 extends over 15 amino acids. Trimming took 1 base from V and 5 from J, leaving 12 bases between them. Per germline, CDR1 LGHDT and CDR2 YNNKEL (reference sequence). The CDR3 reads CASSQGWQGENIQYF. The CDR3 DNA reads as TGTGCCAGCAGCCAAGGTTGGCAGGGTGAAAACATTCAGTACTTC.